These T cell receptor beta chains were read from a single sample in a study of T cell repertoires in cytomegalovirus infection. TCRdb ran MiXCR on the reads and lists one entry per CDR3 protein. The sample has some 100,000 distinct CDR3 sequences, around 28% seen once. No antigen has been identified for these receptors. The sample was CD8+ T cells from cultured PBMCs, taken from culture after CMV antigen stimulation. These TCRs come from a human donor in good health (CMV status not recorded). Some clones in this sample may be carry-over from other donors' samples. The CDR3 runs from the conserved cysteine through the conserved F or W. The order of the fields is D gene, V gene, J gene, clone size, CDR3 DNA, CDR3 protein. The D gene is left open where the match is weak. Clone sizes are given selectively: once, few, many, or a class where the clone is expanded.

>.|TRBV28|TRBJ1-4|few
TGTGCCAGCAGTTTACCGTCTTTGCCGAATGAAAAACTGTTTTTT
CASSLPSLPNEKLFF
>.|TRBV20-1|TRBJ1-2|.
TGCAGTGCTAGAGTAAGTCTCCAGACCGGGACACCTGATGGCTACACCTTC
CSARVSLQTGTPDGYTF
>TRBD2|TRBV7-9|TRBJ2-1|many
TGTGCCAGCAGCCCAGAGACTAGCGGATACAATGAGCAGTTCTTC
CASSPETSGYNEQFF
>.|TRBV9|TRBJ1-1|.
TGTGCCAGCAGCGGGACTTCAGGGGTGTGGAACACTGAAGCTTTCTTT
CASSGTSGVWNTEAFF
>TRBD2|TRBV19|TRBJ2-1|few
TGTGCCAGTAGTGAAGGGACTAGCGGTTACAATGAGCAGTTCTTC
CASSEGTSGYNEQFF
>TRBD1|TRBV7-8|TRBJ1-2|many
TGTGCCAGCAGCTTAATCGGGACAGGGGGGGATGGCTACACCTTC
CASSLIGTGGDGYTF
>TRBD2|TRBV20-1|TRBJ2-7|.
TGCAGTGCTAGAGGGGGCCTAGCGGGGGTCGAGCAGTACTTC
CSARGGLAGVEQYF
>.|TRBV2|TRBJ1-2|.
TGTGCCAGCAGTACCCTCCGGACAGACCTTGATAACTATGGCTACACCTTC
CASSTLRTDLDNYGYTF
>.|TRBV4-1|TRBJ2-2|few
TGCGCCAGCAGCCAAGCCCTAGCGAGGACCGGGGAGCTGTTTTTT
CASSQALARTGELFF
>TRBD1|TRBV27|TRBJ1-5|.
TGTGCCAGCAGTGCCCGACAGGGACGACAGCCCCAGCATTTT
CASSARQGRQPQHF
>TRBD1|TRBV20-1|TRBJ1-1|.
TGCAGTGCACCCCGACAGGGAATGTACACTGAAGCTTTCTTT
CSAPRQGMYTEAFF
>TRBD1|TRBV5-4|TRBJ2-3|.
TGTGCCAGCAGCTTGGCGGACAGGGGCGTCGATACGCAGTATTTT
CASSLADRGVDTQYF
>TRBD1|TRBV7-9|TRBJ2-7|.
TGTGCCAGCAGCTTAGTCCCAGGGGGACAGGTGGCCTACGAGCAGTACTTC
CASSLVPGGQVAYEQYF
>TRBD2|TRBV12-3/TRBV12-4|TRBJ2-2|few
TGTGCCAGCAGCAGACTAGCCTTCACCGGGGAGCTGTTTTTT
CASSRLAFTGELFF
>.|TRBV29-1|TRBJ2-1|.
TGCAGCGTGGGACGTCCTAGCTCCTACAATGAGCAGTTCTTC
CSVGRPSSYNEQFF
>.|TRBV6-5|TRBJ1-2|.
TGTGCCAGCAGCTTCGACTCATCCCGACTCTATGGCTACACCTTC
CASSFDSSRLYGYTF
>.|TRBV27|TRBJ2-7|few
TGTGCCAGCAGAATATTGGGGAATAACGAGCAGTACTTC
CASRILGNNEQYF
>.|TRBV6-5|TRBJ2-3|few
TGTGCCAGCAGTTACTCGACCCATAGGCTCCTGTACTCGGATACGCAGTATTTT
CASSYSTHRLLYSDTQYF
>TRBD1|TRBV4-1|TRBJ1-1|many
TGCGCCAGCAGCGATACAGGGGACACTGAAGCTTTCTTT
CASSDTGDTEAFF
>.|TRBV23-1|TRBJ2-5|few
TGCGCCAGCAGTCAACGACAAAAAGGGCCGATTCAAGAGACCCAGTACTTC
CASSQRQKGPIQETQYF
>TRBD1|TRBV15|TRBJ1-1|few
TGTGCCACCAGCTCTACCGGGACAGCGAACACTGAAGCTTTCTTT
CATSSTGTANTEAFF
>.|TRBV15|TRBJ2-4|many
TGTGCCACCAGAGGGAAACGGGGGGCCCTAGCCAAAAACATTCAGTACTTC
CATRGKRGALAKNIQYF
>.|TRBV13|TRBJ1-1|.
TGTGCCAGCAGCTTAGGAGGGGCCGCTGAAGCTTTCTTT
CASSLGGAAEAFF
>TRBD1|TRBV19|TRBJ2-1|once
TGTGCCAGTATTACAGGGGAAGGCTCCTACAATGAGCAGTTCTTC
CASITGEGSYNEQFF
>.|TRBV6-1|TRBJ1-1|.
TGTGCCAGCCGGGGAGAAACGGACACTGAAGCTTTCTTT
CASRGETDTEAFF
>TRBD1|TRBV7-9|TRBJ2-1|many
TGTGCCAGCAGCTTAATTGGCTCCGGCCAGGGGGTTTACAATGAGCAGTTCTTC
CASSLIGSGQGVYNEQFF
>.|TRBV29-1|TRBJ2-7|few
TGCAGCGTAAGGGCCTCAAGCTCCTACGAGCAGTACTTC
CSVRASSSYEQYF
>.|TRBV6-4|TRBJ2-1|few
TGTGCCAGCAGCCACGATTACTCCGGCAATGAGCAGTTCTTC
CASSHDYSGNEQFF